These 28 T cell receptor beta chains came from one sample sequenced in a study of technical replicates of blood from several donors. The method was immunoSEQ multiplex PCR; TCRdb's version includes in-frame clones alone and lacks a portion of them. Here the sample spans around 58,000 clones, 85% to 90% being singletons. Sequencing was performed on PBMCs. The receptors shown here come from a human donor in good health. Some clones in this sample may be carry-over from other donors' samples.

The chain uses TRBV5-1 and TRBJ1-2; D possibly corresponds to TRBD1 (6 bases). The CDR3 contains 15 residues. Deletions cut 4 bases from V and 2 bases from J, with 15 bases between. In germline, CDR1 is SGHRS, CDR2 YFSETQ. As DNA, the CDR3 is TGCGCCAGCAGCATCCCAGGGGTCGCCAACTATGGCTACACCTTC. Translating gives CASSIPGVANYGYTF.

V gene TRBV4-2 combines with J gene TRBJ2-2; no reliable D call. V shed 0 bases and J shed 6 bases, with 11 bases lying between them. Per germline, CDR1 LGHNA and CDR2 YNFKEQ. This CDR3 spans 15 amino acids. CDR3 sequence reads: CASSQDDSSAGELFF. CDR3 DNA: TGTGCCAGCAGCCAAGATGACTCCTCCGCCGGGGAGCTGTTTTTT.

This chain links TRBV18 with TRBJ2-3, with 10 bases matching TRBD2. Germline assignment: CDR1 KGHSH and CDR2 LQKENI. The ends lost 1 base at V and 6 bases at J; junction bases unmatched: 4. This CDR3 is 15 amino acids long. The CDR3 DNA reads as TGTGCCAGCTCACCACTTACTAGCGGGGTTGATACGCAGTATTTT. Translation: CASSPLTSGVDTQYF.

This chain uses TRBV21-1 with TRBJ2-7; the DNA was not used to check the table's D call, TRBD2. TRBV21-1 is a documented pseudogene. This CDR3 is 13 amino acids long. For the CDR3, the DNA is TGTGCCCCCTTTCGGGGATCAGGCCACGAGCAGTACTTC. Residues: CAPFRGSGHEQYF.

The chain carries TRBV5-1 and TRBJ2-3; D may be TRBD1 (6 bases). Between the trimmed V and J ends, which lost 2 bases and 2 bases, there was a span of 9 bases. Germline-derived CDR1 and CDR2 are SGHRS and YFSETQ. The CDR3 runs 14 residues. In DNA, the CDR3 is TGCGCCAGCAGCTTAGGACAGCACACAGATACGCAGTATTTT. Amino acids: CASSLGQHTDTQYF.

The rearrangement joins TRBV27 to TRBJ2-1; the D gene is possibly TRBD2 (5 bases). The CDR3 runs to 13 residues. Germline V gene sequence: CDR1 MNHEY, CDR2 SMNVEV (reference sequence). V was shortened by 7 bases and J by 2 bases, with 9 bases between the two germline ends. CDR3 in DNA: TGTGCCAGCATGCGGGCCACCTACAATGAGCAGTTCTTC. Its translation is CASMRATYNEQFF.

The V gene is TRBV4-3, the J gene TRBJ2-1, with 13 positions matching TRBD2. Germline CDR1 and CDR2: LGHNA and YSLEER. V trimming: 0 bases; J trimming: 8 bases; junction bases outside the gene matches: 4. This CDR3 is 16 amino acids long. CDR3 in amino acids: CASSQEGTSGVYEQFF. CDR3 DNA: TGCGCCAGCAGCCAAGAAGGGACTAGCGGGGTGTATGAGCAGTTCTTC.

Regarding this clone: The same CDR3 arises from other DNA sequences in this sample as well. The genes are TRBV10-3 and TRBJ1-3; 9 positions match TRBD1. The CDR3 has 13 amino acids. CDR1 is ENHRY, CDR2 SYGVKD, per germline. The J segment lost 7 bases and the V segment lost 4 bases, leaving 2 bases of the junction unmatched. The CDR3 nucleotides are TGTGCCATCAGTGGGGGACAGGGTAACACCATATATTTT. This encodes CAISGGQGNTIYF.

The chain has TRBV5-6 and TRBJ2-5, with D hard to call. The CDR3 spans 13 residues. CDR1 and CDR2 from the germline V gene are SGHDT and YYEEEE. Trimming cost V 4 bases and J 2 bases, with 9 bases left between them. The CDR3: CASSAVAQETQYF. The CDR3 nucleotides read TGTGCCAGCAGCGCGGTTGCGCAAGAGACCCAGTACTTC. The variable domain in full, with the rest retrieved from reference TRBV5-6 and TRBJ2-5, is DAGVTQSPTHLIKTRGQQVTLRCSPKSGHDTVSWYQQALGQGPQFIFQYYEEEERQRGNFPDRFSGHQFPNYSSELNVNALLLGDSALYLCASSAVAQETQYFGPGTRLLVL.

The CDR3, as DNA: TGTGCCAGCAGCTCTAGCGGGAGCCGGGAGCAGTTCTTC. Protein sequence: CASSSSGSREQFF. The chain combines TRBV7-7 with TRBJ2-1, with 10 bases fitting TRBD2. This CDR3 comprises 13 residues. Germline CDR1 SSHAT, CDR2 FNYEAQ (reference sequence). V was pared by 4 bases and J by 10 bases, with 4 bases of the junction left unmatched.

J is TRBJ2-1 and V is TRBV6-1; 7 nucleotides agree with TRBD2. CDR1 and CDR2 (germline): MNHNS, SASEGT. CDR3 length equals 14 residues. The V and J ends lost 6 bases and 3 bases, in that order; junction bases with no gene match: 5. In DNA, the CDR3 is TGTGCCAGCAGCTCGGGACTAAGCTACAATGAGCAGTTCTTC. Amino acids: CASSSGLSYNEQFF.

The chain links TRBV15 to TRBJ2-6; D is perhaps TRBD2 (5 bases). The V end lost 0 bases, the J end lost 0 bases, and 6 bases lay between the germline ends. Germline-derived CDR1 and CDR2 are LNHNV and YYDKDF (reference sequence). The CDR3 has 16 amino acids. CDR3 amino acids: CATSRERDSGANVLTF. CDR3 bases: TGTGCCACCAGCAGAGAGAGGGACTCTGGGGCCAACGTCCTGACTTTC.

The chain employs TRBV25-1 and TRBJ2-1; 14 bases agree with TRBD2. Trimming removed 8 bases from V and 11 bases from J; junction bases left unmatched: 11. Germline CDR1 is MGHDK and CDR2 is SYGVNS. The CDR3 sequence is 15 residues long. The CDR3 DNA reads TGTGCCAGCGCGGCTACGAGACTAGCGGGGGGGCAGCAGTTCTTC. Protein sequence: CASAATRLAGGQQFF. The whole variable domain, filled in from reference TRBV25-1 and TRBJ2-1, reads EADIYQTPRYLVIGTGKKITLECSQTMGHDKMYWYQQDPGMELHLIHYSYGVNSTEKGDLSSESTVSRIRTEHFPLTLESARPSHTSQYLCASAATRLAGGQQFFGPGTRLTVL.

Comments on this clone: Different DNA sequences within this sample yield the same CDR3. The chain employs TRBV9 and TRBJ1-3, with TRBD1 identical over 10 bases. This CDR3 comprises 15 residues. Trimming removed 3 bases from V and 2 bases from J; junction bases left unmatched: 2. Germline assignment: CDR1 SGDLS and CDR2 YYNGEE. The CDR3 DNA reads as TGTGCCAGCAGCGGGGGGACAGGGGCTGGAAACACCATATATTTT. It codes for CASSGGTGAGNTIYF. The complete variable domain, with remaining parts taken from reference TRBV9 and TRBJ1-3, reads DSGVTQTPKHLITATGQRVTLRCSPRSGDLSVYWYQQSLDQGLQFLIQYYNGEERAKGNILERFSAQQFPDLHSELNLSSLELGDSALYFCASSGGTGAGNTIYFGEGSWLTVV.

At least ten counts were recorded for this clone. This chain links TRBV5-1 with TRBJ2-2; 10 nucleotides line up with TRBD1. V dropped 4 bases and J dropped 1; count of bases not matched to a gene: 7. This CDR3 is 17 amino acids long. The germline V gene encodes CDR1 SGHRS and CDR2 YFSETQ. For the CDR3, the DNA is TGCGCCAGCAGCGAGAAGCGGACAGGGGGGAACACCGGGGAGCTGTTTTTT. The encoded protein is CASSEKRTGGNTGELFF.

The genes are TRBV7-7 and TRBJ1-3; D gene uncertain. Germline V lookup: CDR1 SSHAT, CDR2 FNYEAQ (reference sequence). The V end was cut by 3 bases, the J end by 4 bases, with 13 bases between. The CDR3 loop spans 15 amino acids. As DNA, the CDR3 is TGTGCCAGCAGCTTGGGCCCAGCGGTAGGAAACACCATATATTTT. This gives the protein CASSLGPAVGNTIYF.

The rearrangement joins TRBV14 to TRBJ2-5, with 10 bases fitting TRBD2. The V gene's germline CDR1 is SGHDN and CDR2 FVKESK. V dropped 8 bases and J dropped 9; count of bases not matched to a gene: 3. The CDR3 has 11 residues. The CDR3, as DNA: TGTGCCAGCGGAGCGGGGGGGGCCCAGTACTTC. Amino acid sequence: CASGAGGAQYF.

The J gene is TRBJ2-7, the V gene TRBV6-4, with 9 bases lining up with TRBD2. Trimming removed 4 bases from V and 4 bases from J; junction bases left unmatched: 2. The CDR3 spans 13 residues. In germline, CDR1 is MRHNA, CDR2 SNTAGT. CDR3 residues: CASSALAGYEQYF. CDR3 DNA: TGTGCCAGCAGTGCGCTAGCGGGGTACGAGCAGTACTTC.

J is TRBJ2-5 and V is TRBV6-1; D gene unclear. Trimming took off 6 bases at V and 2 bases at J, with 7 bases between the two ends. Germline V CDR1 and CDR2: MNHNS, SASEGT. The CDR3 sequence is 12 residues long. In DNA form, the CDR3 reads TGTGCCAGCAGAGTAGTACAAGAGACCCAGTACTTC. Protein product: CASRVVQETQYF.

The genes are TRBV7-2 and TRBJ1-2; TRBD1 might be the D (6 bases). Germline V CDR1 and CDR2: SGHTA, FQGNSA. CDR3 length equals 14 residues. The V end lost 6 bases, the J end lost 5 bases, and 16 bases lay between the germline ends. CDR3 sequence: CASSPGAEGYGYTF. CDR3 bases: TGTGCCAGCAGTCCAGGGGCAGAGGGGTATGGCTACACCTTC.

This chain uses TRBV5-4 with TRBJ1-2; D is uncertain. Trimming removed 4 bases from V and 8 bases from J, with 27 bases in between. This CDR3 region has 17 residues. CDR1 and CDR2 (germline): SGHNT, YYREEE (reference sequence). The CDR3 DNA reads TGTGCCAGCAGCAAGCCCCCCTACCCCGGGTCACAATACGGCTACACCTTC. Translation gives CASSKPPYPGSQYGYTF. The full variable domain, in which reference TRBV5-4 and TRBJ1-2 provide the parts outside the CDR3, is ETGVTQSPTHLIKTRGQQVTLRCSSQSGHNTVSWYQQALGQGPQFIFQYYREEENGRGNFPPRFSGLQFPNYSSELNVNALELDDSALYLCASSKPPYPGSQYGYTFGSGTRLTVV.

CDR3 sequence: CASSPGGGTGTETQYF. CDR3 sequence (DNA): TGTGCCAGCAGCCCCGGCGGAGGGACAGGGACGGAGACCCAGTACTTC. The gene calls are TRBV5-6 and TRBJ2-5; TRBD1 matches at 9 bases. The junction had 12 bases not matched to a gene; V was cut back by 4 bases and J by 5 bases. The CDR3 extends over 16 amino acids. Germline V CDR1 and CDR2: SGHDT, YYEEEE.

This chain uses TRBV4-2 with TRBJ1-6, with 7 nucleotides matching TRBD1. The CDR3 extends over 20 amino acids. Germline values: CDR1 LGHNA, CDR2 YNFKEQ. V dropped 5 bases and J dropped 1; count of bases not matched to a gene: 17. CDR3 nucleotide sequence: TGTGCCAGCAGCAGTCACCCAGGGGGTCTGTTAAGGTCCTATAATTCACCCCTCCACTTT. It specifies CASSSHPGGLLRSYNSPLHF.

This rearrangement joins TRBV2 to TRBJ1-3; the D gene is possibly TRBD1 (6 bases). Germline lookup yields CDR1 SNHLY and CDR2 FYNNEI. V lost 8 bases, J lost 3 bases, and 14 bases lay in between. The CDR3 runs 14 residues. CDR3 in DNA: TGTGCCAGCCAGCCAACAGGGAGTGGAAACACCATATATTTT. This gives the protein CASQPTGSGNTIYF.

This rearrangement joins TRBV14 to TRBJ2-7; D is perhaps TRBD2 (6 bases). The CDR3 runs to 15 residues. Germline loops: CDR1 SGHDN, CDR2 FVKESK. Deletions cut 4 bases from V and 2 bases from J, with 15 bases between. The CDR3 nucleotides are TGTGCCAGCAGCCGGGGTGAAGGAGGGCCCTACGAGCAGTACTTC. Its protein is CASSRGEGGPYEQYF. The whole variable domain, filled in from reference TRBV14 and TRBJ2-7, reads EAGVTQFPSHSVIEKGQTVTLRCDPISGHDNLYWYRRVMGKEIKFLLHFVKESKQDESGMPNNRFLAERTGGTYSTLKVQPAELEDSGVYFCASSRGEGGPYEQYFGPGTRLTVT.

The chain couples TRBV5-4 to TRBJ1-1, with a tentative D call TRBD1 (5 bases). Trimming cost V 0 bases and J 4 bases, with 13 bases left between them. The CDR3 runs 15 residues. The germline CDR1 and CDR2 sequences are SGHNT and YYREEE (reference sequence). The CDR3 sequence: CASSLGRGGGTEAFF. As DNA, the CDR3 is TGTGCCAGCAGCTTGGGAAGGGGAGGTGGCACTGAAGCTTTCTTT.

A few counts support this clone. The chain is built from TRBV19 and TRBJ2-7; D is perhaps TRBD1 (5 bases). CDR3 length: 15 amino acids. V lost 8 bases and J 0 bases, leaving 17 bases between the germline ends. CDR1 and CDR2 (germline): LNHDA, SQIVND (reference sequence). The DNA of the CDR3 is TGTGCCAGTTCTAGGCTAGGGGCAGCCTCCTACGAGCAGTACTTC. Translation: CASSRLGAASYEQYF.

The count of this clone is one. V usage is TRBV30 and J usage is TRBJ2-7, with 10 bases aligning to TRBD1. Germline CDR1 is GTSNPN and CDR2 is SVGIG (reference sequence). This CDR3 has 13 residues. V dropped 5 bases and J dropped 5; count of bases not matched to a gene: 6. The CDR3 nucleotides are TGTGCCTGGGCCGGGACAGGGGTCGACGAGCAGTACTTC. It is translated as CAWAGTGVDEQYF.